The 18 T cell receptor beta chains below come from one sample, sequenced in a study of shared clonotypes between healthy human individuals. Libraries were prepared by immunoSEQ multiplex PCR; TCRdb keeps only in-frame clonotypes and omits some of them. The sample holds about half a million clones; about 80% are singletons and the top ten take more than 10%. Sequencing was carried out using PBMCs. These receptors were collected from a middle-aged woman in good health. Some clones in this sample may be carry-over from other donors' samples.

V and J are TRBV11-3 and TRBJ2-1; 10 nucleotides match TRBD2. Germline V CDR1 and CDR2: SGHNT, YENEEA. With V trimmed by 4 bases and J by 8 bases, 8 bases remained unmatched. The CDR3 is 15 amino acids. Here the CDR3 DNA reads TGTGCCAGCAGCTCTCTAGCGGGAGTTTCAGATGAGCAGTTCTTC. This translates into CASSSLAGVSDEQFF. The full variable domain, its missing parts supplied by reference TRBV11-3 and TRBJ2-1, is EAGVVQSPRYKIIEKKQPVAFWCNPISGHNTLYWYLQNLGQGPELLIRYENEEAVDDSQLPKDRFSAERLKGVDSTLKIQPAELGDSAVYLCASSSLAGVSDEQFFGPGTRLTVL.

The rearrangement uses TRBV18 and TRBJ2-1; 10 nucleotides agree with TRBD1. V trimming: 6 bases; J trimming: 10 bases; junction bases outside the gene matches: 3. Germline CDR1 and CDR2: KGHSH and LQKENI. The CDR3 length is 12 residues. The CDR3 here is CASSGTGEEQFF. The CDR3 DNA is TGTGCCAGCTCGGGGACAGGGGAGGAGCAGTTCTTC.

The rearrangement joins TRBV7-2 to TRBJ1-1, with D perhaps matching TRBD1 (6 bases). This CDR3 region has 15 residues. V lost 5 bases to trimming and J lost 4 bases, with 17 bases between them. The germline V gene encodes CDR1 SGHTA and CDR2 FQGNSA. For the CDR3, the DNA is TGTGCCAGCAGCAACAGGGATCAGGGTGTCACTGAAGCTTTCTTT. As protein: CASSNRDQGVTEAFF.

J is TRBJ2-3 and V is TRBV2, with D possibly TRBD2 on 6 matching bases. Trimming shortened V by 5 bases and J by 3 bases, and 15 bases separated the two germline ends. The CDR3 runs 15 residues. Germline V gives CDR1 SNHLY, CDR2 FYNNEI. Here the CDR3 DNA reads TGTGCCAGCAGTCCCCTAGGGCGGGAAACAGATACGCAGTATTTT. Translating it yields CASSPLGRETDTQYF.

In this sample, this clone turned up many times. CDR3 region: CASSDSGVSSYNEQFF. CDR3 DNA sequence: TGTGCCAGCAGTGACTCTGGCGTGAGCTCCTACAATGAGCAGTTCTTC. This chain connects TRBV6-4 to TRBJ2-1; D is unresolved. Germline values: CDR1 MRHNA, CDR2 SNTAGT. Trimming shortened V by 0 bases and J by 0 bases, and 9 bases separated the two germline ends. The CDR3 is 16 amino acids.

The CDR3 loop is CASSTPAGNLHEAFF. The CDR3 nucleotides read TGTGCCAGCAGTACCCCGGCAGGGAACCTACATGAAGCTTTCTTT. The chain combines TRBV28 with TRBJ1-1; D is possibly TRBD1 (5 bases). The CDR3 loop spans 15 amino acids. Trimming pared 5 bases from V and 7 bases from J, leaving 20 bases between. In germline, CDR1 is MDHEN, CDR2 SYDVKM.

The chain has TRBV5-4 and TRBJ2-3; 10 nucleotides align to TRBD2. The CDR3 totals 15 residues. CDR1 is SGHNT and CDR2 is YYREEE in the germline V gene (reference sequence). V was clipped by 5 bases and J by 6 bases; unmatched bases: 9. The chain's CDR3 is CASRSRLAGQDTQYF. Written as DNA, the CDR3 is TGTGCCAGCAGGTCGAGACTAGCGGGCCAGGATACGCAGTATTTT.

The V and J genes are TRBV2 and TRBJ1-1; 8 positions agree with TRBD1. CDR3 length: 13 amino acids. Per germline, CDR1 SNHLY and CDR2 FYNNEI. V shed 5 bases and J 5 bases; nucleotides not matched to a gene: 4. CDR3 DNA sequence: TGTGCCAGCAGTAACAGGGGGATGACTGAAGCTTTCTTT. It is translated as CASSNRGMTEAFF.

The rearrangement uses TRBV6-1 and TRBJ2-2; the D is unclear. This CDR3 is built from 14 residues. The V gene lost 4 bases and the J gene lost 6 bases, with 12 bases spanning the gap. CDR1 MNHNS and CDR2 SASEGT come from the germline V gene. The CDR3 bases are TGTGCCAGCAGTGTCCTCGGTCTATCCGGGGAGCTGTTTTTT. Its translation: CASSVLGLSGELFF.

The chain couples TRBV28 to TRBJ2-7; D call uncertain. Germline CDR1 is MDHEN and CDR2 is SYDVKM. This CDR3 is built from 17 residues. Trimming removed 5 bases at V and 0 bases at J, with 20 bases between. The DNA of the CDR3 is TGTGCCAGCAGTGGGTGGGGTGAGAAAACTTCCTCCTACGAGCAGTACTTC. Protein product: CASSGWGEKTSSYEQYF.

A few counts support this clone. The V call is TRBV2, the J call TRBJ2-1, with 9 bases fitting TRBD2. Germline CDR1 SNHLY, CDR2 FYNNEI. This CDR3 has 16 residues. With 1 base clipped from V and 4 bases from J, the junction kept 5 bases outside the gene matches. DNA for the CDR3: TGTGCCAGCAGTGAAGTCAGACTAGCGGTATACAATGAGCAGTTCTTC. As protein: CASSEVRLAVYNEQFF.

The chain combines TRBV28 with TRBJ2-7; D is uncertain. The CDR3 is 15 residues long. Trimming took 7 bases from V and 4 from J, leaving 20 bases between them. Per germline, CDR1 MDHEN and CDR2 SYDVKM. The CDR3 region has the DNA TGTGCCAGCAAGCTATCCGGTCCGAGGATATACGAGCAGTACTTC. As protein: CASKLSGPRIYEQYF.

The J gene is TRBJ2-1, the V gene TRBV7-3; TRBD2 matches 9 bases. The V gene end was trimmed by 1 base and the J gene end by 9 bases; junction bases not matched to a gene: 10. The CDR3 has 16 amino acids. Germline CDR1 and CDR2: SGHTA and FQGTGA. The CDR3 DNA is TGTGCCAGCAGCTTAATGTTAGCGGGAGAGAAGGGTGAGCAGTTCTTC. Amino acids: CASSLMLAGEKGEQFF.

The chain is built from TRBV19 and TRBJ2-3, with 10 nucleotides matching TRBD2. This CDR3 has 16 residues. CDR1 and CDR2 (germline): LNHDA, SQIVND (reference sequence). V trimming: 5 bases; J trimming: 4 bases; junction bases outside the gene matches: 9. CDR3 sequence (DNA): TGTGCCAGTAGTCCGAGCGGGAGGGCCAAGGCAGATACGCAGTATTTT. This codes for CASSPSGRAKADTQYF.

The genes are TRBV9 and TRBJ2-1; TRBD2 matches 13 bases. In germline, CDR1 is SGDLS, CDR2 YYNGEE. The V and J ends lost 1 base and 9 bases, in that order; junction bases with no gene match: 7. The CDR3 spans 16 residues. The chain's CDR3 is CASSVTGTSGVTEQFF. The CDR3 nucleotides read TGTGCCAGCAGCGTAACCGGGACTAGCGGGGTCACTGAGCAGTTCTTC.

The chain joins TRBV5-5 to TRBJ2-7, with 7 bases lining up with TRBD2. The V segment lost 4 bases and the J segment 4 bases; nucleotides outside the gene matches: 8. Germline V gene lookup returns CDR1 SGHKS and CDR2 YYEKEE (reference sequence). The CDR3 loop spans 14 amino acids. The CDR3 nucleotides are TGTGCCAGCAGCCGATCGGGGGGTAGGTACGAGCAGTACTTC. It yields the protein CASSRSGGRYEQYF.

On this clone: A much larger clone differs by one base, so this may be a read error. This CDR3 is also generated by other DNA sequences in the sample. V usage is TRBV2 and J usage is TRBJ1-1, with a possible D match to TRBD1 (6 bases). This CDR3 comprises 12 residues. Germline V gene lookup returns CDR1 SNHLY and CDR2 FYNNEI. CDR3 residues: CASSGGGTEAFF. CDR3 DNA sequence: TGCGCCAGCAGTGGAGGGGGCACTGAAGCTTTCTTT.

V is TRBV7-3 and J is TRBJ2-1; D possibly corresponds to TRBD2 (6 bases). Germline-derived CDR1 and CDR2 are SGHTA and FQGTGA. Trimming removed 4 bases from V and 5 bases from J, with 15 bases in between. This CDR3 contains 15 residues. CDR3 nucleotides: TGTGCCAGCAGCTACCGGGGGAACAACCACAATGAGCAGTTCTTC. Its protein is CASSYRGNNHNEQFF.